This entry lists 24 T cell receptor beta chains sequenced from one sample in a study of long-term antiretroviral therapy in people with HIV. Version v3.0 of the immunoSEQ assay was performed at survey level. Measured with immunoSEQ multiplex PCR; TCRdb has only the in-frame clones, and not every one. The sample carries about 21,000 clones, about four fifths recorded once. Specimen: unsorted PBMCs, collected 0.2 years after starting antiretroviral therapy. These receptors all stem from a woman aged 25 to 39 with HIV.

The chain joins TRBV21-1 to TRBJ2-7; the table's D call TRBD2 went unverified against the DNA. TRBV21-1 is shown as a pseudogene. This CDR3 has 14 amino acids. For the CDR3, the DNA is TGTGCCAGCAGCAAAATTCGGGGGACTTACGAGCAGTACGTC. It yields the protein CASSKIRGTYEQYV.

The count of this clone is one. The V gene is TRBV7-6, the J gene TRBJ1-2; no clear D gene. V gave up 1 base and J gave up 3 bases, with 12 bases separating them. The length of the CDR3 is 15 residues. Germline V gene sequence: CDR1 SGHVS, CDR2 FNYEAQ. The DNA for the CDR3 is TGTGCCAGCAGCTTAGAGGAGGGCTTCGACTATGGCTACACCTTC. This codes for CASSLEEGFDYGYTF.

This chain joins TRBV29-1 and TRBJ1-1, with no clear D. Germline V CDR1 and CDR2: SQVTM, ANQGSEA. V gave up 6 bases and J gave up 1 base, with 15 bases separating them. The CDR3 runs to 14 residues. This CDR3 is CSVSVRLGNTEAFF. The CDR3 region has the DNA TGCAGCGTCTCCGTCAGGTTGGGGAACACTGAAGCTTTCTTT. The full variable domain, with the rest looked up from reference TRBV29-1 and TRBJ1-1, is SAVISQKPSRDICQRGTSLTIQCQVDSQVTMMFWYRQQPGQSLTLIATANQGSEATYESGFVIDKFPISRPNLTFSTLTVSNMSPEDSSIYLCSVSVRLGNTEAFFGQGTRLTVV.

Judged by abundance, this clone is medium-sized (0.01 to 0.1%). The chain joins TRBV29-1 to TRBJ2-1; D is undetermined. Trimming shortened V by 7 bases and J by 7 bases, and 14 bases separated the two germline ends. The CDR3 is made up of 12 amino acids. CDR1 and CDR2 from the germline V gene are SQVTM and ANQGSEA. The CDR3 spells CSGVGFSNEQFF. The DNA of the CDR3 is TGCAGCGGTGTCGGGTTTTCGAATGAGCAGTTCTTC.

For the CDR3, the DNA is TGTGCCAGTAGTAAGCAGGCTAACTATGGCTACACCTTC. Translation gives CASSKQANYGYTF. This chain connects TRBV19 to TRBJ1-2; D not resolved. V gave up 4 bases and J gave up 0 bases, with 6 bases separating them. This CDR3 spans 13 amino acids. Germline V lookup: CDR1 LNHDA, CDR2 SQIVND (reference sequence).

J is TRBJ1-1 and V is TRBV6-6; no clear D. Germline-derived CDR1 and CDR2 are MNHNY and SVGAGI (reference sequence). This CDR3 is built from 12 residues. V lost 7 bases and J lost 5, with 11 bases in between. CDR3 nucleotides: TGTGCCAGCACCCCTGGAGGGACTGAAGCTTTCTTT. Translating gives CASTPGGTEAFF.

The CDR3 DNA follows: TGTGCCAGCAGAGCGGGGCCGAACACCGGGGAGCTGTTTTTT. It encodes CASRAGPNTGELFF. This chain links TRBV2 with TRBJ2-2; 7 nucleotides agree with TRBD2. Trimming removed 6 bases from V and 0 bases from J; junction bases left unmatched: 1. CDR3 size: 14 residues. Germline CDR1 and CDR2: SNHLY and FYNNEI.

The V gene is TRBV2, the J gene TRBJ2-2; 8 bases match TRBD1. The junction had 7 bases not matched to a gene; V was cut back by 6 bases and J by 4 bases. In germline, CDR1 is SNHLY, CDR2 FYNNEI. The CDR3 runs 15 residues. The CDR3 DNA sequence: TGTGCCAGCAGGGCCCAGGGGGCTGCCACCGGGGAGCTGTTTTTT. Protein sequence: CASRAQGAATGELFF.

The chain has TRBV30 and TRBJ1-1; 10 nucleotides agree with TRBD1. This CDR3 has 13 residues. The V gene's germline CDR1 is GTSNPN and CDR2 SVGIG (reference sequence). After removal of 0 bases from V and 10 bases from J, the junction contained 5 bases not matched to a gene. This CDR3 reads CAWSVPDRGTAFF. Here the CDR3 DNA reads TGTGCCTGGAGTGTACCGGACAGGGGGACAGCTTTCTTT.

This clone was counted once. This chain uses TRBV12-5 with TRBJ2-1; the D is unclear. The CDR3 consists of 14 residues. Germline CDR1 reads LGHNT; CDR2 reads FRNRAP. V lost 6 bases and J 0 bases, leaving 9 bases between the germline ends. CDR3 residues: CASGSFSSYNEQFF. CDR3 nucleotides: TGTGCTAGTGGCAGTTTTTCCTCCTACAATGAGCAGTTCTTC.

This rearrangement joins TRBV7-3 to TRBJ2-2; D remains ambiguous. Germline V gene data show CDR1 as SGHTA and CDR2 as FQGTGA. V dropped 3 bases and J dropped 2 bases, with 13 bases sitting between them. This CDR3 comprises 16 residues. The CDR3 sequence is CASSFHAPSNTGELFF. The CDR3 DNA is TGTGCCAGCAGCTTTCACGCTCCTTCTAACACCGGGGAGCTGTTTTTT.

The chain recombines TRBV5-1 with TRBJ1-6, with D uncertain. With 0 bases removed from V and 0 bases from J, the gap between germline ends came to 4 bases. The germline CDR1 and CDR2 sequences are SGHRS and YFSETQ. This CDR3 region has 15 residues. CDR3 sequence reads: CASSLESSYNSPLHF. CDR3 in DNA: TGCGCCAGCAGCTTGGAAAGCTCCTATAATTCACCCCTCCACTTT.

The chain couples TRBV10-3 to TRBJ2-7, with TRBD1 identical over 8 bases. The length of the CDR3 is 14 residues. V shed 2 bases, J shed 6 bases, and the junction held 6 bases outside the gene matches. In germline, CDR1 is ENHRY, CDR2 SYGVKD. The CDR3 sequence is CAISEGQGTGEQYF. The CDR3 bases are TGTGCCATCAGTGAGGGACAGGGTACTGGCGAGCAGTACTTC.

The rearrangement uses TRBV5-1 and TRBJ1-2, with 7 positions matching TRBD1. Germline V gene lookup returns CDR1 SGHRS and CDR2 YFSETQ. The CDR3 is made up of 14 amino acids. J was trimmed by 7 bases and V by 0 bases; bases with no gene match: 6. CDR3 residues: CASSLGTGAGGYTF. Written as DNA, the CDR3 is TGCGCCAGCAGCTTGGGAACAGGGGCTGGTGGCTACACCTTC.

V gene TRBV6-5 combines with J gene TRBJ1-2; the D is unclear. The ends were cut back, 2 bases at V and 0 bases at J, with 7 bases in the middle. Germline-derived CDR1 and CDR2 are MNHEY and SVGAGI. The CDR3 loop spans 14 amino acids. The CDR3 DNA follows: TGTGCCAGCAGTTACCGCGAATCTAACTATGGCTACACCTTC. Its translation is CASSYRESNYGYTF.

The chain joins TRBV4-2 to TRBJ1-3; D not resolved. The CDR3 runs 17 residues. From germline, CDR1 is LGHNA and CDR2 YNFKEQ. Trimming cost V 0 bases and J 6 bases, with 18 bases left between them. The DNA of the CDR3 is TGTGCCAGCAGCCAAGATCTTCGGCCGCCAAACCCAAACACCATATATTTT. This sequence encodes CASSQDLRPPNPNTIYF.

Notes on this clone: Other DNA sequences in the same sample also yield this CDR3. The chain has TRBV15 and TRBJ1-5; D is uncertain. Germline assignment: CDR1 LNHNV and CDR2 YYDKDF (reference sequence). This CDR3 is 15 amino acids long. V lost 0 bases to trimming and J lost 3 bases, with 9 bases between them. In nucleotides, the CDR3 is TGTGCCACCAGCAGAGATAAGGGATACAATCAGCCCCAGCATTTT. It codes for CATSRDKGYNQPQHF.

The J gene is TRBJ2-5, the V gene TRBV6-1; D unresolved. Germline V gene lookup returns CDR1 MNHNS and CDR2 SASEGT. CDR3 size: 15 residues. Trimming shortened V by 3 bases and J by 5 bases, and 16 bases separated the two germline ends. The CDR3 DNA follows: TGTGCCAGCAGTGAGTTTCCGAGGTTGATGGAGACCCAGTACTTC. This gives the protein CASSEFPRLMETQYF.

This chain connects TRBV11-3 to TRBJ1-1; D unresolved. The germline gives CDR1 SGHNT, CDR2 YENEEA. V was cut by 2 bases and J by 4 bases, with 8 bases left in between. The CDR3 runs to 13 residues. The CDR3 is CASSLTGITEAFF. The CDR3 DNA follows: TGTGCCAGCAGCTTAACGGGAATCACTGAAGCTTTCTTT.

The CDR3 nucleotides are TGTGCCAGCAGTGAAGTAGCAGGTCCTTCGTCCTACGAGCAGTACGTC. It yields the protein CASSEVAGPSSYEQYV. The chain carries TRBV25-1 and TRBJ2-7, with D unresolved. CDR1 and CDR2 (germline): MGHDK, SYGVNS. The CDR3 runs to 16 residues. Trimming took off 2 bases at V and 1 base at J, with 15 bases between the two ends.

The chain joins TRBV7-9 to TRBJ1-3, with 12 bases matching TRBD1. The CDR3 runs 18 residues. Looked up from germline, CDR1 is SEHNR and CDR2 is FQNEAQ (reference sequence). Trimming took 5 bases from V and 0 from J; bases not matched to a gene: 8. CDR3 loop: CASSAGWDRGLSGNTIYF. The DNA for the CDR3 is TGTGCCAGCAGCGCAGGATGGGACAGGGGGCTCTCTGGAAACACCATATATTTT.

As DNA, the CDR3 is TGCGCCAGACAACCGGGACAGGGGTACAATGAGCAGTTCTTC. As protein: CARQPGQGYNEQFF. V is TRBV10-1 and J is TRBJ2-1, with 10 nucleotides matching TRBD1. V gave up 9 bases and J gave up 4 bases; unmatched junction bases: 6. Germline CDR1 reads WNHNN; CDR2 reads SYGVQD (reference sequence). The CDR3 consists of 14 residues.

V and J are TRBV29-1 and TRBJ2-7; D is ambiguous. This CDR3 has 12 residues. The V and J ends lost 1 base and 1 base respectively, with 5 bases between them. CDR1 is SQVTM, CDR2 ANQGSEA, per germline. CDR3 nucleotide sequence: TGCAGCGTTGAAGGGGAATCCTACGAGCAGTACTTC. This sequence encodes CSVEGESYEQYF.

The chain joins TRBV30 to TRBJ2-7; TRBD1 aligns across 9 bases. The CDR3 spans 15 residues. Germline V gene sequence: CDR1 GTSNPN, CDR2 SVGIG (reference sequence). With V trimmed by 6 bases and J by 5 bases, 14 bases remained unmatched. Here the CDR3 DNA reads TGTGCCTGCGACCCCGGGACAGGGAATCTCGACGAGCAGTACGTC. This gives the protein CACDPGTGNLDEQYV.